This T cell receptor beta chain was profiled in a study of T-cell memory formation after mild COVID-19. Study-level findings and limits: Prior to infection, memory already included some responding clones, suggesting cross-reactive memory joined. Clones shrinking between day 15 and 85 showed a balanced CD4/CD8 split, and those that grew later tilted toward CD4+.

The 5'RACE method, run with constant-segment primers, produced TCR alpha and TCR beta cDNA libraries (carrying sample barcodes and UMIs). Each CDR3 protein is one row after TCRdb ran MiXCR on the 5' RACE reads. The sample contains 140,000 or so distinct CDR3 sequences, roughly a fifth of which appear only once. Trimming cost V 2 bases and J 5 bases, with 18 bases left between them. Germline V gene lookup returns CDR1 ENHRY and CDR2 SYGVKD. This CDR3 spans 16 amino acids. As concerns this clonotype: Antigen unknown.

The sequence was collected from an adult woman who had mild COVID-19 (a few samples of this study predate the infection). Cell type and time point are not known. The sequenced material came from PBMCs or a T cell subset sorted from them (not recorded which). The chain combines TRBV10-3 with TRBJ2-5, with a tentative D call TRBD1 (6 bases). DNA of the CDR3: TGTGCCATCAGTGAGACCTTCACAGGGATCAGCGAGACCCAGTACTTC. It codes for CAISETFTGISETQYF.